The 31 T cell receptor beta chains below come from one sample, sequenced in a study of cytomegalovirus exposure and HLA in healthy donors. The primer mix had 60 Vbeta and 13 Jbeta primers. Some clones are missing from TCRdb's copy, which holds only in-frame ones; the method was immunoSEQ multiplex PCR. There are around 100,000 clones in the sample; nearly 80% occur only once, and 3.5% to 5.5% lies in the top ten. Input material: PBMCs. These receptors were taken from a woman aged 40 to 50 in good health and CMV-seropositive.

This clone was picked up one time. Its ends do not fully match the called genes, so a read error is possible. The chain carries TRBV5-1 and TRBJ2-5; 10 bases match TRBD2. The CDR3 sequence is 15 residues long. CDR1 SGHRS and CDR2 YFSETQ come from the germline V gene. In nucleotides, the CDR3 is TGCGCCAGCAGCTTGGGGACTAGCGGCGGGGAGACCCGGTACTTC. Translated: CASSLGTSGGETRYF.

V gene TRBV28 combines with J gene TRBJ2-7; 11 nucleotides match TRBD1. Germline V gene lookup returns CDR1 MDHEN and CDR2 SYDVKM. The CDR3 loop spans 16 amino acids. V shed 2 bases and J 4 bases; nucleotides not matched to a gene: 7. The CDR3 spells CASSLAGQGARYEQYF. The CDR3 DNA sequence: TGTGCCAGCAGTTTAGCAGGACAGGGGGCTAGGTACGAGCAGTACTTC. Drawing the rest from reference TRBV28 and TRBJ2-7, the complete variable domain is DVKVTQSSRYLVKRTGEKVFLECVQDMDHENMFWYRQDPGLGLRLIYFSYDVKMKEKGDIPEGYSVSREKKERFSLILESASTNQTSMYLCASSLAGQGARYEQYFGPGTRLTVT.

The chain uses TRBV18 and TRBJ2-1; 8 positions agree with TRBD1. The germline gives CDR1 KGHSH, CDR2 LQKENI. The V segment lost 3 bases and the J segment 5 bases; nucleotides outside the gene matches: 3. This CDR3 region has 14 residues. Here the CDR3 DNA reads TGTGCCAGCTCACCCCGGGACAGGAACAATGAGCAGTTCTTC. It yields the protein CASSPRDRNNEQFF.

J is TRBJ2-5 and V is TRBV18; 8 bases match TRBD1. The DNA end is a closer match to TRBJ2-7, so the J assignment may be wrong. There are 13 residues in the CDR3. Germline-derived CDR1 and CDR2 are KGHSH and LQKENI. The CDR3 sequence is CASYSTGGYEQYF. For the CDR3, the DNA is TGTGCCAGCTACAGCACAGGGGGCTACGAGCAGTACTTC.

This chain connects TRBV18 to TRBJ2-1; TRBD2 aligns across 16 bases. Losses at the gene ends were 5 bases for V and 6 bases for J; bases not matched to a gene: 7. The CDR3 is made up of 17 amino acids. Germline V gene lookup returns CDR1 KGHSH and CDR2 LQKENI. CDR3 sequence reads: CASSGGLAGGPGNEQFF. The CDR3 region has the DNA TGTGCCAGCTCAGGGGGACTAGCGGGAGGGCCTGGCAATGAGCAGTTCTTC.

This chain uses TRBV7-3 with TRBJ2-7, with D possibly matching TRBD2 (6 bases). Germline V gene lookup returns CDR1 SGHTA and CDR2 FQGTGA. The CDR3 has 17 amino acids. V lost 5 bases and J 2 bases, leaving 22 bases between the germline ends. The CDR3 here is CASSAHRGGTEPYEQYF. CDR3 DNA: TGTGCCAGCAGCGCCCACCGCGGCGGGACGGAACCCTACGAGCAGTACTTC.

V gene TRBV9 combines with J gene TRBJ2-7; D is unresolved. CDR1 and CDR2 from the germline V gene are SGDLS and YYNGEE. V lost 7 bases and J lost 6, with 14 bases in between. This CDR3 has 12 residues. The CDR3 sequence: CASSPGSSEQYF. The CDR3 coding sequence is TGTGCCAGCTCTCCCGGTAGCTCCGAGCAGTACTTC.

The CDR3 sequence is CASSLGQGMETQYF. In DNA, the CDR3 is TGTGCCAGCAGCTTGGGCCAGGGGATGGAGACCCAGTACTTC. This chain uses TRBV5-5 with TRBJ2-5, with D tentatively TRBD1 (6 bases). The CDR3 length is 14 residues. The germline V gene encodes CDR1 SGHKS and CDR2 YYEKEE (reference sequence). V lost 0 bases, J lost 5 bases, and 11 bases lay in between.

V is TRBV5-6 and J is TRBJ2-7, with a tentative D call TRBD1 (7 bases). V dropped 0 bases and J dropped 5 bases, with 12 bases sitting between them. CDR3 length equals 14 residues. Per the germline V gene, CDR1 is SGHDT and CDR2 is YYEEEE. The CDR3 sequence: CASSLGRGRDEQYF. CDR3 DNA: TGTGCCAGCAGCTTGGGGAGGGGGCGCGACGAGCAGTACTTC.

This CDR3 reads CASSLLAGLVGEQFF. CDR3 nucleotide sequence: TGTGCCAGCAGCTTGCTAGCGGGATTGGTCGGTGAGCAGTTCTTC. The chain links TRBV7-9 to TRBJ2-1, with 9 nucleotides matching TRBD2. Germline V gives CDR1 SEHNR, CDR2 FQNEAQ (reference sequence). This CDR3 is built from 15 residues. Trimming cost V 3 bases and J 9 bases; bases outside gene matches: 9.

This chain uses TRBV6-1 with TRBJ2-5, with 8 bases fitting TRBD1. With 2 bases clipped from V and 4 bases from J, the junction kept 9 bases outside the gene matches. The CDR3 runs to 16 residues. Germline V gives CDR1 MNHNS, CDR2 SASEGT. As DNA, the CDR3 is TGTGCCAGCAGTGAAACCACGACAGGGGTTAGAGAGACCCAGTACTTC. Its protein is CASSETTTGVRETQYF.

This chain uses TRBV11-2 with TRBJ2-1, with TRBD2 matching 15 bases. The V segment lost 5 bases and the J segment 5 bases; nucleotides outside the gene matches: 7. The CDR3 is 17 residues long. Germline V lookup: CDR1 SGHAT, CDR2 FQNNGV. The CDR3 DNA sequence: TGTGCCAGCAGCCAACGGACTAGCGGGAGGGACAACAATGAGCAGTTCTTC. Its translation: CASSQRTSGRDNNEQFF. The full variable domain, its missing parts supplied by reference TRBV11-2 and TRBJ2-1, is EAGVAQSPRYKIIEKRQSVAFWCNPISGHATLYWYQQILGQGPKLLIQFQNNGVVDDSQLPKDRFSAERLKGVDSTLKIQPAKLEDSAVYLCASSQRTSGRDNNEQFFGPGTRLTVL.

The chain combines TRBV7-9 with TRBJ2-7; TRBD1 aligns across 7 bases. V shed 1 base, J shed 4 bases, and the junction held 10 bases outside the gene matches. CDR1 SEHNR and CDR2 FQNEAQ come from the germline V gene (reference sequence). CDR3 length equals 16 residues. CDR3 sequence reads: CASSLGPRDRKYEQYF. The CDR3 nucleotides read TGTGCCAGCAGCTTAGGCCCCCGGGACAGAAAATACGAGCAGTACTTC.

This clone was recorded only once. The chain joins TRBV28 to TRBJ2-1; TRBD1 matches 8 bases. The CDR3 is 14 amino acids. After removal of 7 bases from V and 3 bases from J, the junction contained 5 bases not matched to a gene. Germline CDR1 and CDR2: MDHEN and SYDVKM. The CDR3 sequence: CASTGQGNYNEQFF. In nucleotides, the CDR3 is TGTGCCAGCACCGGACAGGGAAACTACAATGAGCAGTTCTTC.

This clone came up a few times. The V call is TRBV9, the J call TRBJ2-7; a weak D match, TRBD2 (5 bases). V shed 3 bases and J shed 4 bases, with 17 bases lying between them. The CDR3 totals 15 residues. CDR1 and CDR2 from the germline V gene are SGDLS and YYNGEE. The DNA for the CDR3 is TGTGCCAGCAGCGCCCAAGGGAGTGGCGAGTACGAGCAGTACTTC. It is translated as CASSAQGSGEYEQYF.

This chain links TRBV14 with TRBJ2-5, with D possibly being TRBD2 (5 bases). CDR1 and CDR2 from the germline V gene are SGHDN and FVKESK. Deletions cut 3 bases from V and 5 bases from J, with 7 bases between. The CDR3 is 12 residues long. CDR3 nucleotides: TGTGCCAGCAGCCAGAGGGTGGAGACCCAGTACTTC. Its translation is CASSQRVETQYF.

This clone was observed once. The J gene is TRBJ2-4, the V gene TRBV21-1; the DNA was not used to check the table's D call, TRBD1. TRBV21-1 is labeled a pseudogene. The CDR3 length is 16 residues. The CDR3 bases are TGTGCCAGCAGCAAAGAAATACAGGGGAGAACCTTTCTTCAGTACTTC. As protein: CASSKEIQGRTFLQYF.

The rearrangement uses TRBV18 and TRBJ2-2; 9 nucleotides agree with TRBD2. This CDR3 has 17 amino acids. CDR1 KGHSH and CDR2 LQKENI come from the germline V gene. Trimming cost V 3 bases and J 6 bases; bases outside gene matches: 11. This CDR3 reads CASSPPKGTSLAGELFF. Written as DNA, the CDR3 is TGTGCCAGCTCACCCCCGAAGGGGACTAGCTTGGCCGGGGAGCTGTTTTTT.

The genes are TRBV19 and TRBJ2-1, with TRBD1 matching 9 bases. V dropped 0 bases and J dropped 7; count of bases not matched to a gene: 4. Germline loops: CDR1 LNHDA, CDR2 SQIVND (reference sequence). This CDR3 contains 15 residues. CDR3 residues: CASSIEGTGTNEQFF. The CDR3 bases are TGTGCCAGTAGTATAGAGGGGACAGGGACTAATGAGCAGTTCTTC.

This clone was observed a single time. The chain has TRBV7-8 and TRBJ2-1; 9 bases fit TRBD2. With 0 bases clipped from V and 0 bases from J, the junction kept 9 bases outside the gene matches. The CDR3 is 19 amino acids. In germline, CDR1 is SGHVS, CDR2 FQNEAQ. The CDR3 region has the DNA TGTGCCAGCAGCTTAGCGCCCCCCTCTAGCGGGATCTCCTACAATGAGCAGTTCTTC. Protein product: CASSLAPPSSGISYNEQFF.

This chain uses TRBV7-9 with TRBJ2-7, with 12 bases aligning to TRBD2. This CDR3 contains 17 residues. V dropped 5 bases and J dropped 0; count of bases not matched to a gene: 8. Germline-derived CDR1 and CDR2 are SEHNR and FQNEAQ (reference sequence). The DNA of the CDR3 is TGTGCCAGCAGCGGGACTAGCGGGCCTTTAGGCTCCTACGAGCAGTACTTC. Protein product: CASSGTSGPLGSYEQYF.

The chain combines TRBV9 with TRBJ2-5; 7 positions agree with TRBD1. This CDR3 has 15 amino acids. Germline values: CDR1 SGDLS, CDR2 YYNGEE. Trimming cost V 4 bases and J 2 bases; bases outside gene matches: 8. The CDR3 region has the DNA TGTGCCAGCAGCATTCGACAGGGTGTACAAGAGACCCAGTACTTC. Amino acids: CASSIRQGVQETQYF. Full variable domain (remainder filled in from reference TRBV9 and TRBJ2-5): DSGVTQTPKHLITATGQRVTLRCSPRSGDLSVYWYQQSLDQGLQFLIQYYNGEERAKGNILERFSAQQFPDLHSELNLSSLELGDSALYFCASSIRQGVQETQYFGPGTRLLVL.

This clone was picked up one time. The rearrangement links TRBV28 to TRBJ2-4, with TRBD1 identical over 7 bases. The CDR3 extends over 15 amino acids. Germline CDR1 reads MDHEN; CDR2 reads SYDVKM. The J segment lost 3 bases and the V segment lost 5 bases, leaving 7 bases of the junction unmatched. CDR3 coding DNA: TGTGCCAGCAGTCCGACAGGGAGACTCAAAAACATTCAGTACTTC. Protein sequence: CASSPTGRLKNIQYF.

This chain connects TRBV6-5 to TRBJ2-3, with a possible D match to TRBD1 (6 bases). The CDR3 loop spans 14 amino acids. Germline lookup yields CDR1 MNHEY and CDR2 SVGAGI. Between the trimmed V and J ends, which lost 6 bases and 0 bases, there was a span of 10 bases. CDR3 sequence: CASSPGQSTDTQYF. The CDR3 DNA follows: TGTGCCAGCAGCCCTGGACAGAGCACAGATACGCAGTATTTT.

J is TRBJ2-7 and V is TRBV13; maybe TRBD1 (5 bases). The CDR3 is 14 residues long. In germline, CDR1 is PRHDT, CDR2 FYEKMQ (reference sequence). The V and J ends lost 2 bases and 5 bases respectively, with 13 bases between them. For the CDR3, the DNA is TGTGCCAGCAGCTTACTAGGGGTGTCCAACGAGCAGTACTTC. Amino acids: CASSLLGVSNEQYF.

A few counts support this clone. The rearrangement links TRBV7-9 to TRBJ2-7, with 9 bases fitting TRBD2. Germline V gene sequence: CDR1 SEHNR, CDR2 FQNEAQ (reference sequence). The ends lost 1 base at V and 6 bases at J; junction bases unmatched: 1. This CDR3 spans 13 amino acids. The CDR3 spells CASSLGTSAEQYF. DNA for the CDR3: TGTGCCAGCAGCTTAGGGACTAGCGCCGAGCAGTACTTC.

The genes are TRBV5-1 and TRBJ1-1, with D tentatively TRBD1 (6 bases). The V end was cut by 0 bases, the J end by 4 bases, with 13 bases between. The CDR3 runs to 15 residues. Germline CDR1 is SGHRS and CDR2 is YFSETQ. The CDR3 sequence: CASSLGGGVSTEAFF. The DNA of the CDR3 is TGCGCCAGCAGCTTGGGAGGGGGGGTATCCACTGAAGCTTTCTTT.

The V gene is TRBV11-2, the J gene TRBJ2-7, with TRBD1 matching 7 bases. Germline loops: CDR1 SGHAT, CDR2 FQNNGV. This CDR3 is built from 13 residues. Trimming removed 1 base from V and 7 bases from J; junction bases left unmatched: 4. CDR3 sequence (DNA): TGTGCCAGCAGCTTAGTTCTGGACAGGGAGCAGTACTTC. Encoded protein: CASSLVLDREQYF.

V usage is TRBV5-1 and J usage is TRBJ2-1; 8 bases match TRBD2. V shed 3 bases and J 2 bases; nucleotides not matched to a gene: 1. Germline CDR1 reads SGHRS; CDR2 reads YFSETQ. This CDR3 has 14 amino acids. The DNA of the CDR3 is TGCGCCAGCAGCTCAGCGGGAGCCTACAATGAGCAGTTCTTC. Its protein is CASSSAGAYNEQFF.

This clone was detected once. The chain recombines TRBV7-9 with TRBJ2-5; the match to TRBD2 covers 12 bases. The J segment lost 5 bases and the V segment lost 5 bases, leaving 3 bases of the junction unmatched. The CDR3 extends over 14 amino acids. Per the germline V gene, CDR1 is SEHNR and CDR2 is FQNEAQ (reference sequence). CDR3 DNA: TGTGCCAGCAGCCCGACTAGCGGGAGTGAGACCCAGTACTTC. It specifies CASSPTSGSETQYF.

This clone was found a few times. The rearrangement uses TRBV19 and TRBJ2-1; D not certain. Per the germline V gene, CDR1 is LNHDA and CDR2 is SQIVND (reference sequence). The CDR3 runs to 13 residues. The V gene lost 3 bases and the J gene lost 4 bases, with 7 bases spanning the gap. The CDR3 here is CASSIGVYNEQFF. The CDR3 DNA reads TGTGCCAGTAGTATCGGAGTTTACAATGAGCAGTTCTTC.